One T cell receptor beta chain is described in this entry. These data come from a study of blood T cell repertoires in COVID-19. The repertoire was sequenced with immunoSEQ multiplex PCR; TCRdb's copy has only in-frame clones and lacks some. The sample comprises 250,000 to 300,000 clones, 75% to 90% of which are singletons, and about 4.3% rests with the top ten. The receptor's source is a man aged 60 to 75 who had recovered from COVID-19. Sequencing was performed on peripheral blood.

CDR3 sequence reads: CASSYQGTTEAFF. CDR3 nucleotide sequence: TGTGCCAGCAGTTACCAGGGTACCACTGAAGCTTTCTTT. The rearrangement uses TRBV6-5 and TRBJ1-1, with a tentative D call TRBD1 (5 bases). This CDR3 region has 13 residues. Germline values: CDR1 MNHEY, CDR2 SVGAGI. Trimming removed 2 bases at V and 4 bases at J, with 8 bases between.